Below are 16 T cell receptor beta chains sequenced from a single sample in a study of cytomegalovirus exposure and HLA in healthy donors. 60 Vbeta and 13 Jbeta primers were used in PCR. Libraries were prepared by immunoSEQ multiplex PCR; TCRdb keeps only in-frame clonotypes and omits some of them. This table holds around 100,000 clones, approximately 82% found once. The sample was PBMCs. The receptors stem from a man aged 25-45 years in good health and CMV-seropositive.

The chain recombines TRBV5-4 with TRBJ1-2, with D possibly being TRBD1 (6 bases). Germline values: CDR1 SGHNT, CDR2 YYREEE (reference sequence). The V and J ends lost 4 bases and 2 bases respectively, with 9 bases between them. The CDR3 has 13 residues. The CDR3 DNA sequence: TGTGCCAGCAGCCCCGGACAGAACTATGGCTACACCTTC. Amino acids: CASSPGQNYGYTF. The full variable domain, completed using reference TRBV5-4 and TRBJ1-2, is ETGVTQSPTHLIKTRGQQVTLRCSSQSGHNTVSWYQQALGQGPQFIFQYYREEENGRGNFPPRFSGLQFPNYSSELNVNALELDDSALYLCASSPGQNYGYTFGSGTRLTVV.

The chain couples TRBV7-3 to TRBJ2-5, with D perhaps TRBD2 (7 bases). From germline, CDR1 is SGHTA and CDR2 FQGTGA. The CDR3 is 15 amino acids. Deletions cut 1 base from V and 5 bases from J, with 14 bases between. DNA of the CDR3: TGTGCCAGCAGCTTAAACGCGGGGGCCTGGGAGACCCAGTACTTC. Its translation is CASSLNAGAWETQYF.

This clone was picked up one time. The rearrangement uses TRBV13 and TRBJ1-1; D not certain. From germline, CDR1 is PRHDT and CDR2 FYEKMQ (reference sequence). V was trimmed by 2 bases and J by 4 bases, leaving 8 bases between them. The CDR3 sequence is 13 residues long. The CDR3 nucleotides are TGTGCCAGCAGCTTATACCGGGGCACTGAAGCTTTCTTT. Translation: CASSLYRGTEAFF.

This chain connects TRBV27 to TRBJ1-6; no clear D. V lost 3 bases and J lost 12, with 15 bases in between. Germline CDR1 is MNHEY and CDR2 is SMNVEV (reference sequence). The CDR3 totals 14 residues. In DNA, the CDR3 is TGTGCCAGCAGTTTGAGGTTTTATGTAGAACCCCTCCACTTT. Its protein product is CASSLRFYVEPLHF.

V is TRBV5-4 and J is TRBJ1-1; TRBD1 aligns across 7 bases. Germline V gives CDR1 SGHNT, CDR2 YYREEE (reference sequence). The CDR3 totals 17 residues. Unmatched junction bases numbered 16, after V lost 6 bases and J lost 2 bases. CDR3 DNA: TGTGCCAGCACCAAATTGGGGACAGATGAATTAAACACTGAAGCTTTCTTT. Amino acid sequence: CASTKLGTDELNTEAFF.

This chain connects TRBV5-1 to TRBJ2-5; TRBD1 aligns across 9 bases. This CDR3 region has 15 residues. CDR1 and CDR2 from the germline V gene are SGHRS and YFSETQ. Germline trimming cut 7 bases from V and 5 bases from J; bases unmatched to any gene: 12. The CDR3 sequence is CASGWGTGWSETQYF. The CDR3 DNA sequence: TGCGCCAGCGGCTGGGGGACAGGGTGGTCGGAGACCCAGTACTTC.

The V call is TRBV4-1, the J call TRBJ2-3; 9 positions match TRBD2. The CDR3 length is 16 residues. Germline values: CDR1 MGHRA, CDR2 YSYEKL. Trimming at V came to 1 base and at J to 0 bases, leaving 2 bases not matched to a gene. The CDR3 bases are TGCGCCAGCAGCCAAGGTCTAGCGGGGAGCACAGATACGCAGTATTTT. Translating gives CASSQGLAGSTDTQYF.

Only one count was recorded for this clone. This rearrangement joins TRBV5-6 to TRBJ1-4; 9 bases are shared with TRBD1. Germline CDR1 and CDR2: SGHDT and YYEEEE. This CDR3 is built from 15 residues. The trim removed 2 bases at V and 5 bases at J, leaving 4 bases unmatched. The CDR3 is CASSLWDRENEKLFF. CDR3 coding DNA: TGTGCCAGCAGCTTATGGGACAGGGAAAATGAAAAACTGTTTTTT.

V and J are TRBV19 and TRBJ1-5; D is unclear. V shed 1 base and J shed 2 bases, with 12 bases lying between them. This CDR3 has 16 amino acids. Looked up from germline, CDR1 is LNHDA and CDR2 is SQIVND (reference sequence). In nucleotides, the CDR3 is TGTGCCAGTAGTATAGGAAGGTTTGAGGGCAATCAGCCCCAGCATTTT. Its translation is CASSIGRFEGNQPQHF. Using reference TRBV19 and TRBJ1-5 for the parts outside the CDR3, the full variable domain is DGGITQSPKYLFRKEGQNVTLSCEQNLNHDAMYWYRQDPGQGLRLIYYSQIVNDFQKGDIAEGYSVSREKKESFPLTVTSAQKNPTAFYLCASSIGRFEGNQPQHFGDGTRLSIL.

This sequence joins TRBV5-1 and TRBJ1-4, with 7 positions matching TRBD1. Germline V gene lookup returns CDR1 SGHRS and CDR2 YFSETQ. The CDR3 runs to 14 residues. V lost 6 bases and J lost 8; bases outside the gene matches: 10. CDR3 sequence reads: CASTPGQLKEKLFF. CDR3 coding DNA: TGCGCCAGCACCCCGGGACAGTTGAAGGAAAAACTGTTTTTT.

The V gene is TRBV6-5, the J gene TRBJ2-5, with 8 bases matching TRBD2. The CDR3 sequence is 13 residues long. CDR1 is MNHEY, CDR2 SVGAGI, per germline. V was pared by 5 bases and J by 5 bases, with 4 bases of the junction left unmatched. Here the CDR3 DNA reads TGTGCCAGCAGTGCGGGACTAGAGGAGACCCAGTACTTC. Amino acid sequence: CASSAGLEETQYF.

The chain is built from TRBV13 and TRBJ1-1, with a tentative D call TRBD1 (5 bases). Trimming removed 6 bases at V and 1 base at J, with 9 bases between. The germline gives CDR1 PRHDT, CDR2 FYEKMQ (reference sequence). The CDR3 spans 13 residues. The CDR3 protein is CASSPRENTEAFF. The DNA for the CDR3 is TGTGCCAGCAGTCCCAGGGAGAACACTGAAGCTTTCTTT. Complete variable domain (other parts from reference TRBV13 and TRBJ1-1): AAGVIQSPRHLIKEKRETATLKCYPIPRHDTVYWYQQGPGQDPQFLISFYEKMQSDKGSIPDRFSAQQFSDYHSELNMSSLELGDSALYFCASSPRENTEAFFGQGTRLTVV.

The chain links TRBV27 to TRBJ1-5; D gene ambiguous. CDR1 MNHEY and CDR2 SMNVEV come from the germline V gene (reference sequence). The V gene lost 1 base and the J gene lost 0 bases, with 4 bases spanning the gap. There are 14 residues in the CDR3. CDR3 loop: CASSLYYSNQPQHF. In nucleotides, the CDR3 is TGTGCCAGCAGTTTATACTATAGCAATCAGCCCCAGCATTTT.

V usage is TRBV7-9 and J usage is TRBJ2-5; tentative D call: TRBD1 (6 bases). Trimming cost V 3 bases and J 2 bases, with 16 bases left between them. The CDR3 length is 16 residues. The germline CDR1 and CDR2 sequences are SEHNR and FQNEAQ (reference sequence). DNA for the CDR3: TGTGCCAGCAGCTTTTCACCGGGACAACCGCAAGAGACCCAGTACTTC. Protein product: CASSFSPGQPQETQYF.

The V and J genes are TRBV4-1 and TRBJ2-1, with 9 bases identical to TRBD2. The CDR3 covers 15 residues. Per the germline V gene, CDR1 is MGHRA and CDR2 is YSYEKL. Trimming took 0 bases from V and 11 from J; bases not matched to a gene: 8. The CDR3 region is CASSQDVAGAPKQFF. The CDR3 coding sequence is TGCGCCAGCAGCCAAGACGTAGCGGGAGCCCCTAAGCAGTTCTTC.

J is TRBJ2-1 and V is TRBV6-6, with 10 bases aligning to TRBD2. Germline CDR1 MNHNY, CDR2 SVGAGI (reference sequence). J gave up 3 bases and V 5 bases, and 4 bases lay outside the gene matches. The CDR3 consists of 15 residues. CDR3 protein: CASSLAGVNYNEQFF. The CDR3 bases are TGTGCCAGCAGTCTAGCGGGGGTGAACTACAATGAGCAGTTCTTC.